Shown below are 27 T cell receptor beta chains from a single sample sequenced in a study of T cell responses to AZD1222 COVID-19 vaccine. Repertoires were generated with immunoSEQ multiplex PCR, while TCRdb's copy carries only in-frame clones and drops some. The sample carries about 140,000 clones, 88% recorded once. The source was peripheral blood, collected 28 days after the second AZD1222 dose. All receptors come from an adult who received the AZD1222 COVID-19 vaccine.

The J gene is TRBJ2-5, the V gene TRBV9; a weak D match, TRBD1 (5 bases). The V gene lost 0 bases and the J gene lost 5 bases, with 8 bases spanning the gap. CDR3 length equals 13 residues. Germline V gene lookup returns CDR1 SGDLS and CDR2 YYNGEE. The CDR3 here is CASSVGQWETQYF. CDR3 coding DNA: TGTGCCAGCAGCGTAGGACAGTGGGAGACCCAGTACTTC.

This clone came up once. The chain is built from TRBV11-2 and TRBJ1-2; D is uncertain. This CDR3 region has 12 residues. CDR1 is SGHAT and CDR2 is FQNNGV in the germline V gene. V was trimmed by 5 bases and J by 4 bases, leaving 8 bases between them. CDR3 nucleotides: TGTGCCAGCAGCAACGGACGCTATGGCTACACCTTC. Encoded protein: CASSNGRYGYTF.

In regard to this clone: Mismatch with germline at one junction end may stem from a read error. The chain links TRBV23-1 to TRBJ2-5; D may be TRBD1 or TRBD2 (5 bases each). TRBV23-1 is identified as an open reading frame with a role that is uncertain. The CDR3 spans 14 residues. The CDR3 DNA is TGCGCCAGCAATCAATACAGGATAGCGGAGACCCAGTACTTC. This translates into CASNQYRIAETQYF.

This clone showed up just once. The junction does not match germline at one end; this may be a read error. The genes are TRBV7-2 and TRBJ1-2; tentative D call: TRBD1 (5 bases). The CDR3 has 14 residues. In germline, CDR1 is SGHTA, CDR2 FQGNSA. The CDR3, as DNA: TGTGCCAGCAGCGCAGGGACGCACCCCCGGGGCTGCACCTTC. Its translation is CASSAGTHPRGCTF. Variable domain in full (rest from reference TRBV7-2 and TRBJ1-2): GAGVSQSPSNKVTEKGKDVELRCDPISGHTALYWYRQSLGQGLEFLIYFQGNSAPDKSGLPSDRFSAERTGGSVSTLTIQRTQQEDSAVYLCASSAGTHPRGCTFGSGTRLTVV.

The chain carries TRBV30 and TRBJ2-2; D is unresolved. The germline V gene encodes CDR1 GTSNPN and CDR2 SVGIG (reference sequence). There are 12 residues in the CDR3. Trimming removed 2 bases at V and 6 bases at J, with 7 bases between. In nucleotides, the CDR3 is TGTGCCTGGAGTCAATCGGCCGGGGAGCTGTTTTTT. This sequence encodes CAWSQSAGELFF. The variable domain in full, with the rest retrieved from reference TRBV30 and TRBJ2-2, is SQTIHQWPATLVQPVGSPLSLECTVEGTSNPNLYWYRQAAGRGLQLLFYSVGIGQISSEVPQNLSASRPQDRQFILSSKKLLLSDSGFYLCAWSQSAGELFFGEGSRLTVL.

This chain joins TRBV27 and TRBJ1-2; D is possibly TRBD1 (6 bases). The ends were cut back, 6 bases at V and 5 bases at J, with 13 bases in the middle. This CDR3 has 13 residues. CDR1 and CDR2 from the germline V gene are MNHEY and SMNVEV (reference sequence). CDR3 DNA: TGTGCCAGCAGATCAGGGGCATCGTATGGCTACACCTTC. Translating gives CASRSGASYGYTF.

Only a few counts were recorded for this clone. The chain employs TRBV6-6 and TRBJ1-3; 8 bases fit TRBD1. Trimming took 5 bases from V and 0 from J; bases not matched to a gene: 9. Germline CDR1 and CDR2: MNHNY and SVGAGI (reference sequence). CDR3 size: 17 residues. Written as DNA, the CDR3 is TGTGCCAGCAGTCGACAGGGGCTATCCTCCTCTGGAAACACCATATATTTT. Encoded protein: CASSRQGLSSSGNTIYF.

The chain is built from TRBV2 and TRBJ2-2, with 10 bases lining up with TRBD1. CDR3 size: 15 residues. V lost 8 bases to trimming and J lost 7 bases; unmatched junction nucleotides: 10. Germline values: CDR1 SNHLY, CDR2 FYNNEI. This chain's CDR3 is CASRFDRGQIGELFF. The CDR3 nucleotides are TGTGCCAGCCGGTTCGACAGGGGGCAGATCGGGGAGCTGTTTTTT.

The CDR3 DNA sequence: TGTGCCTGGAGACGTACCCTTGGGCCCCAGCATTTT. This codes for CAWRRTLGPQHF. The chain recombines TRBV30 with TRBJ1-5; D call uncertain. The V end lost 3 bases, the J end lost 9 bases, and 12 bases lay between the germline ends. The CDR3 runs 12 residues. Germline V gene lookup returns CDR1 GTSNPN and CDR2 SVGIG (reference sequence).

V usage is TRBV30 and J usage is TRBJ2-2; the D is unclear. The CDR3 length is 13 residues. Germline V CDR1 and CDR2: GTSNPN, SVGIG (reference sequence). V lost 8 bases and J 7 bases, leaving 17 bases between the germline ends. In nucleotides, the CDR3 is TGTGCCACGCGCGCCAGGTCGTTCGGGGAGCTGTTTTTT. Translating gives CATRARSFGELFF.

This clone was observed a handful of times. This sequence joins TRBV7-2 and TRBJ1-6; no clear D gene. Germline V lookup: CDR1 SGHTA, CDR2 FQGNSA. The CDR3 is made up of 15 amino acids. Trimming left V 2 bases short and J 10 bases short, with 15 bases between. The CDR3 spells CASSLRHPSLSPLHF. Written as DNA, the CDR3 is TGTGCCAGCAGCTTAAGGCACCCGTCCCTGTCACCCCTCCACTTT.

As DNA, the CDR3 is TGTGCCAGCAGTAAACTGACCCACGGGGAGCTGTTTTTT. This encodes CASSKLTHGELFF. The chain recombines TRBV6-5 with TRBJ2-2; the D is unclear. The CDR3 runs 13 residues. Germline loops: CDR1 MNHEY, CDR2 SVGAGI. Trimming shortened V by 5 bases and J by 7 bases, and 11 bases separated the two germline ends.

The chain couples TRBV18 to TRBJ1-2; no clear D. Deletions cut 8 bases from V and 6 bases from J, with 16 bases between. The CDR3 runs 13 residues. Per the germline V gene, CDR1 is KGHSH and CDR2 is LQKENI. The CDR3 loop is CASLSKHSDGYTF. For the CDR3, the DNA is TGTGCCAGCCTATCTAAGCACAGCGATGGCTACACCTTC.

The CDR3 sequence is CAWSVPGPSMKAFF. DNA for the CDR3: TGTGCCTGGAGTGTACCAGGACCCTCTATGAAAGCTTTCTTT. The chain links TRBV30 to TRBJ1-1; D gene uncertain. The CDR3 sequence is 14 residues long. Per the germline V gene, CDR1 is GTSNPN and CDR2 is SVGIG (reference sequence). Trimming shortened V by 0 bases and J by 9 bases, and 17 bases separated the two germline ends.

The chain joins TRBV5-5 to TRBJ1-2; 8 nucleotides align to TRBD1. V lost 4 bases and J lost 0; bases outside the gene matches: 5. CDR3 length: 15 amino acids. The germline CDR1 and CDR2 sequences are SGHKS and YYEKEE (reference sequence). In DNA, the CDR3 is TGTGCCAGCAGCCTGCAGGGGGCCGCTAACTATGGCTACACCTTC. Residues: CASSLQGAANYGYTF.

The chain employs TRBV28 and TRBJ2-1, with D possibly being TRBD2 (6 bases). Trimming cost V 6 bases and J 7 bases, with 10 bases left between them. The CDR3 sequence is 12 residues long. Germline-derived CDR1 and CDR2 are MDHEN and SYDVKM. The CDR3 DNA is TGTGCCAGCAGGGGGAGGCTGAATGAGCAGTTCTTC. Its protein is CASRGRLNEQFF.

J is TRBJ1-3 and V is TRBV7-9, with TRBD1 as a possible D gene (6 bases). Germline V gene sequence: CDR1 SEHNR, CDR2 FQNEAQ (reference sequence). V was cut by 5 bases and J by 0 bases, with 14 bases left in between. The CDR3 runs 16 residues. DNA of the CDR3: TGTGCCAGCAGCGGAGGAGGACAGTCCTCTGGAAACACCATATATTTT. This translates into CASSGGGQSSGNTIYF. Variable domain in full (rest from reference TRBV7-9 and TRBJ1-3): DTGVSQNPRHKITKRGQNVTFRCDPISEHNRLYWYRQTLGQGPEFLTYFQNEAQLEKSRLLSDRFSAERPKGSFSTLEIQRTEQGDSAMYLCASSGGGQSSGNTIYFGEGSWLTVV.

This clone appeared a few times. The V and J genes are TRBV4-1 and TRBJ1-2; D unresolved. Germline V gene lookup returns CDR1 MGHRA and CDR2 YSYEKL. V was shortened by 4 bases and J by 5 bases, with 11 bases between the two germline ends. The CDR3 length is 13 residues. The DNA for the CDR3 is TGCGCCAGCAGCCCCGACGAGCAGTATGGCTACACCTTC. Encoded protein: CASSPDEQYGYTF.

The rearrangement uses TRBV7-2 and TRBJ2-5, with 11 bases matching TRBD2. The CDR3 has 15 amino acids. Germline CDR1 and CDR2: SGHTA and FQGNSA. The V segment lost 5 bases and the J segment 5 bases; nucleotides outside the gene matches: 7. CDR3 in DNA: TGTGCCAGCAGCCACGGACTAGCGGGCCGGGAGACCCAGTACTTC. It translates to CASSHGLAGRETQYF.

This chain connects TRBV9 to TRBJ2-7, with D possibly matching TRBD1 (6 bases). The germline V and J ends were trimmed by 0 bases and 7 bases, with 14 bases remaining between them. Germline CDR1 reads SGDLS; CDR2 reads YYNGEE. The CDR3 runs to 14 residues. The CDR3 spells CASSVATTGLEQYF. In nucleotides, the CDR3 is TGTGCCAGCAGCGTAGCTACCACAGGGTTAGAGCAGTACTTC.

This chain joins TRBV2 and TRBJ1-4; a weak D match, TRBD1 (6 bases). V lost 7 bases and J lost 7, with 13 bases in between. The CDR3 sequence is 13 residues long. Germline CDR1 is SNHLY and CDR2 is FYNNEI. The CDR3 nucleotides are TGTGCCAGCAATGGACAGAGGCTTGAAAAACTGTTTTTT. It is translated as CASNGQRLEKLFF.

V gene TRBV6-1 combines with J gene TRBJ1-5; unclear D gene. The CDR3 sequence is 14 residues long. V lost 6 bases to trimming and J lost 0 bases, with 9 bases between them. Germline V gene data show CDR1 as MNHNS and CDR2 as SASEGT. CDR3: CASRMGYSNQPQHF. For the CDR3, the DNA is TGTGCCAGCAGGATGGGATATAGCAATCAGCCCCAGCATTTT.

The J gene is TRBJ2-2, the V gene TRBV4-2; a possible D gene is TRBD2 (5 bases). CDR1 is LGHNA and CDR2 is YNFKEQ in the germline V gene. V lost 0 bases, J lost 3 bases, and 14 bases lay in between. CDR3 size: 17 residues. CDR3 amino acids: CASSQDLPGKYTGELFF. The CDR3 DNA is TGTGCCAGCAGCCAAGATCTTCCGGGGAAATACACCGGGGAGCTGTTTTTT.

This rearrangement joins TRBV3-1 (or the pseudogene TRBV3-2) to TRBJ2-2, with D unclear. Germline V gene data show CDR1 as LGHDT and CDR2 as YNNKEL (reference sequence). The CDR3 is 13 residues long. Deletions cut 0 bases from V and 10 bases from J, with 9 bases between. CDR3 in DNA: TGTGCCAGCAGCCAAGAGTCCGGGTCGGAGCTGTTTTTT. Translating gives CASSQESGSELFF.

The chain is built from TRBV27 and TRBJ2-5; 7 bases align to TRBD2. CDR1 and CDR2 from the germline V gene are MNHEY and SMNVEV (reference sequence). The CDR3 sequence is 13 residues long. The V gene end was trimmed by 3 bases and the J gene end by 5 bases; junction bases not matched to a gene: 3. The CDR3 here is CASSFREGETQYF. The DNA of the CDR3 is TGTGCCAGCAGTTTCAGGGAGGGGGAGACCCAGTACTTC.

This clone is a singleton in its sample. The chain joins TRBV5-1 to TRBJ2-1; tentative D call: TRBD1 (6 bases). The germline V and J ends were trimmed by 4 bases and 7 bases, with 18 bases remaining between them. Germline V gene data show CDR1 as SGHRS and CDR2 as YFSETQ. The CDR3 runs 15 residues. The CDR3 DNA reads as TGCGCCAGCAGCCCCGGACACAGGGCTGCAAATGAGCAGTTCTTC. Its translation: CASSPGHRAANEQFF. Supplemented by reference TRBV5-1 and TRBJ2-1, the full variable domain reads KAGVTQTPRYLIKTRGQQVTLSCSPISGHRSVSWYQQTPGQGLQFLFEYFSETQRNKGNFPGRFSGRQFSNSRSEMNVSTLELGDSALYLCASSPGHRAANEQFFGPGTRLTVL.

The rearrangement joins TRBV10-3 to TRBJ1-1; D is unclear. From germline, CDR1 is ENHRY and CDR2 SYGVKD. The V and J ends lost 8 bases and 1 base respectively, with 8 bases between them. The CDR3 consists of 12 residues. The DNA of the CDR3 is TGTGCCATCTTTTCGGGGAACACTGAAGCTTTCTTT. Encoded protein: CAIFSGNTEAFF.